This TCR beta chain was sequenced for a study of T cell repertoires in cytomegalovirus infection. TCRdb analysed the reads with MiXCR anew, one entry per CDR3 protein. This table has roughly 340,000 distinct CDR3 sequences, roughly 29% appearing once. V was shortened by 6 bases and J by 4 bases, with 9 bases between the two germline ends. This CDR3 is built from 12 residues. Germline V gives CDR1 SQVTM, CDR2 ANQGSEA. About this clonotype: Antigen specificity is unknown.

V usage is TRBV29-1 and J usage is TRBJ1-4, with unresolved D. This receptor was taken from a human donor in good health (CMV status not recorded). Some clones in this sample may be carry-over from other donors' samples. The specimen comprised cultured PBMCs, sampled from culture after CMV antigen stimulation. This CDR3 reads CSVGRINEKLFF. CDR3 coding DNA: TGCAGCGTAGGACGGATTAATGAAAAACTGTTTTTT. Full variable domain (rest looked up from reference TRBV29-1 and TRBJ1-4): SAVISQKPSRDICQRGTSLTIQCQVDSQVTMMFWYRQQPGQSLTLIATANQGSEATYESGFVIDKFPISRPNLTFSTLTVSNMSPEDSSIYLCSVGRINEKLFFGSGTQLSVL.